These 25 T cell receptor beta chains were sequenced from one sample in a study of OX40 agonist ivuxolimab in advanced cancers. TCRdb's copy holds only in-frame clones and misses some; the assay was immunoSEQ multiplex PCR. The repertoire holds fewer than 90,000 clones, roughly 86% seen once, with 0.7% to 0.9% in the top ten. The sample here was CD4+ or CD8+ T cells sorted from blood, taken in a trial of the OX40 agonist ivuxolimab. The origin of the receptors is an adult with an advanced solid tumor such as melanoma, head and neck, liver or kidney cancer.

The chain carries TRBV18 and TRBJ1-2; D unresolved. Trimming took off 0 bases at V and 2 bases at J, with 7 bases between the two ends. The germline V gene has CDR1 KGHSH and CDR2 LQKENI. The CDR3 is made up of 14 amino acids. The DNA for the CDR3 is TGTGCCAGCTCACCACCCGTCAGAAACTATGGCTACACCTTC. Its translation is CASSPPVRNYGYTF.

As DNA, the CDR3 is TGCGCCAGCAGCCTCAGGTGGGGGGGCACAGATACGCAGTATTTT. It encodes CASSLRWGGTDTQYF. The chain has TRBV4-3 and TRBJ2-3; weak D call: TRBD2 (6 bases). Germline V gene lookup returns CDR1 LGHNA and CDR2 YSLEER. The CDR3 loop spans 15 amino acids. V dropped 4 bases and J dropped 1 base, with 12 bases sitting between them.

This rearrangement joins TRBV14 to TRBJ2-7; TRBD1 aligns across 7 bases. The CDR3 extends over 19 amino acids. V trimming: 0 bases; J trimming: 7 bases; junction bases outside the gene matches: 21. Per the germline V gene, CDR1 is SGHDN and CDR2 is FVKESK. The DNA of the CDR3 is TGTGCCAGCAGCCAAGACAGGGGGTCCGGGACAGACAGTTCGTGGGAGCAGTACTTC. It codes for CASSQDRGSGTDSSWEQYF.

This sequence joins TRBV9 and TRBJ1-6; D is ambiguous. The CDR3 spans 16 residues. Germline V lookup: CDR1 SGDLS, CDR2 YYNGEE. V was trimmed by 0 bases and J by 11 bases, leaving 18 bases between them. Here the CDR3 DNA reads TGTGCCAGCAGCGTAGTGGCAGGAGGCTTGGGCGCACCCCTCCACTTT. Encoded protein: CASSVVAGGLGAPLHF.

This rearrangement joins TRBV2 to TRBJ1-1; D unclear. V was pared by 7 bases and J by 1 base, with 10 bases between. Per germline, CDR1 SNHLY and CDR2 FYNNEI. The CDR3 spans 13 residues. The CDR3 here is CASTITRNTEAFF. CDR3 DNA sequence: TGTGCCAGCACCATTACAAGGAACACTGAAGCTTTCTTT.

CDR3 sequence (DNA): TGTGCCAGCAGTTACATGGATACGCAGTATTTT. Translating gives CASSYMDTQYF. V gene TRBV6-1 combines with J gene TRBJ2-3; D is unclear. With 5 bases removed from V and 6 bases from J, the gap between germline ends came to 6 bases. Germline V CDR1 and CDR2: MNHNS, SASEGT. The CDR3 totals 11 residues.

This clone was detected only a few times. This chain joins TRBV20-1 and TRBJ1-1; D remains ambiguous. Germline lookup yields CDR1 DFQATT and CDR2 SNEGSKA (reference sequence). Trimming cost V 6 bases and J 6 bases, with 11 bases left between them. CDR3 length: 11 amino acids. DNA of the CDR3: TGCAGTGCCGGAAGAAACGCTGAAGCTTTCTTT. The encoded protein is CSAGRNAEAFF.

The rearrangement joins TRBV7-2 to TRBJ2-7, with D possibly matching TRBD1 (5 bases). Germline V gene lookup returns CDR1 SGHTA and CDR2 FQGNSA. CDR3 length: 14 residues. Between the trimmed V and J ends, which lost 5 bases and 5 bases, there was a span of 16 bases. The CDR3 spells CASSARSGPHEQYF. CDR3 DNA: TGTGCCAGCAGCGCCCGGTCAGGGCCCCACGAGCAGTACTTC.

This chain joins TRBV28 and TRBJ2-1; TRBD2 aligns across 9 bases. With V trimmed by 6 bases and J by 2 bases, 2 bases remained unmatched. CDR3 length: 14 residues. CDR1 and CDR2 (germline): MDHEN, SYDVKM. The CDR3 DNA follows: TGTGCCAGCAGGTCTAGCGGGACCTACAATGAGCAGTTCTTC. Its translation is CASRSSGTYNEQFF. The full variable domain, with the rest looked up from reference TRBV28 and TRBJ2-1, is DVKVTQSSRYLVKRTGEKVFLECVQDMDHENMFWYRQDPGLGLRLIYFSYDVKMKEKGDIPEGYSVSREKKERFSLILESASTNQTSMYLCASRSSGTYNEQFFGPGTRLTVL.

This clone is a singleton in its sample. The J gene is TRBJ2-3, the V gene TRBV7-2, with 10 bases that match TRBD2. Trimming took 4 bases from V and 0 from J; bases not matched to a gene: 4. This CDR3 comprises 16 residues. CDR1 is SGHTA, CDR2 FQGNSA, per germline. The CDR3 sequence is CASSSRTSGSTDTQYF. The CDR3 DNA follows: TGTGCCAGCAGCTCCCGGACTAGCGGAAGCACAGATACGCAGTATTTT.

This chain connects TRBV7-2 to TRBJ2-7; TRBD1 aligns across 10 bases. This CDR3 spans 17 amino acids. The trim removed 4 bases at V and 0 bases at J, leaving 9 bases unmatched. CDR1 and CDR2 (germline): SGHTA, FQGNSA. For the CDR3, the DNA is TGTGCCAGCAGCTCTGGAGGTCGGACAGGGGGCTCCTACGAGCAGTACTTC. Translated: CASSSGGRTGGSYEQYF.

The chain employs TRBV28 and TRBJ1-1, with D uncertain. Germline V CDR1 and CDR2: MDHEN, SYDVKM. The CDR3 has 11 residues. Trimming took off 5 bases at V and 5 bases at J, with 6 bases between the two ends. The CDR3 region is CASSRYTEAFF. The CDR3 DNA follows: TGTGCCAGCAGTCGGTATACTGAAGCTTTCTTT.

The rearrangement links TRBV27 to TRBJ1-1; 10 bases agree with TRBD1. The CDR3 totals 13 residues. The ends lost 7 bases at V and 7 bases at J; junction bases unmatched: 6. CDR1 is MNHEY and CDR2 is SMNVEV in the germline V gene (reference sequence). The DNA for the CDR3 is TGTGCCAGCACTTCCCGGACAGGGGGTGAAGCTTTCTTT. It yields the protein CASTSRTGGEAFF.

V and J are TRBV5-4 and TRBJ2-1, with D perhaps matching TRBD1 or TRBD2 (5 bases each). The germline V gene encodes CDR1 SGHNT and CDR2 YYREEE (reference sequence). This CDR3 is 13 amino acids long. V gave up 3 bases and J gave up 12 bases, with 16 bases separating them. In DNA form, the CDR3 reads TGTGCCAGCAGCTGGTTGGGGGTCGAAGGGCAGTTCTTC. Its translation is CASSWLGVEGQFF.

V gene TRBV6-1 combines with J gene TRBJ2-1; D is unclear. Trimming removed 8 bases at V and 2 bases at J, with 4 bases between. CDR1 is MNHNS, CDR2 SASEGT, per germline. The CDR3 loop spans 11 amino acids. CDR3 sequence reads: CASGTYNEQFF. The CDR3 nucleotides are TGTGCCAGCGGCACCTACAATGAGCAGTTCTTC.

CDR3 loop: CASRQRFMNTEAFF. The CDR3, as DNA: TGTGCCAGCAGACAGCGCTTCATGAACACTGAAGCTTTCTTT. The rearrangement uses TRBV27 and TRBJ1-1, with D unclear. Trimming shortened V by 6 bases and J by 0 bases, and 11 bases separated the two germline ends. The CDR3 contains 14 residues. Germline CDR1 reads MNHEY; CDR2 reads SMNVEV (reference sequence).

The genes are TRBV11-3 and TRBJ1-1; weak D call: TRBD1 (6 bases). Germline CDR1 SGHNT, CDR2 YENEEA. The V gene lost 4 bases and the J gene lost 1 base, with 7 bases spanning the gap. The CDR3 has 13 amino acids. CDR3 sequence (DNA): TGTGCCAGCAGCTCGACAGGGAACACTGAAGCTTTCTTT. It specifies CASSSTGNTEAFF. The complete variable domain, with remaining parts taken from reference TRBV11-3 and TRBJ1-1, reads EAGVVQSPRYKIIEKKQPVAFWCNPISGHNTLYWYLQNLGQGPELLIRYENEEAVDDSQLPKDRFSAERLKGVDSTLKIQPAELGDSAVYLCASSSTGNTEAFFGQGTRLTVV.

The V gene is TRBV7-9, the J gene TRBJ2-3, with no clear D. The germline CDR1 and CDR2 sequences are SEHNR and FQNEAQ (reference sequence). The CDR3 covers 14 residues. The V gene lost 8 bases and the J gene lost 2 bases, with 14 bases spanning the gap. The CDR3 loop reads CASASRTATDTQYF. CDR3 nucleotide sequence: TGTGCCAGCGCCTCACGGACCGCCACAGATACGCAGTATTTT.

The genes are TRBV5-1 and TRBJ1-5; TRBD1 might be the D (5 bases). Germline CDR1 and CDR2: SGHRS and YFSETQ. Trimming removed 0 bases from V and 9 bases from J, with 13 bases in between. The CDR3 is 14 amino acids. The CDR3 sequence is CASSLAGGTGPQHF. The CDR3 DNA reads TGCGCCAGCAGCTTGGCCGGGGGGACGGGGCCCCAGCATTTT. The variable domain in full, with the rest retrieved from reference TRBV5-1 and TRBJ1-5, is KAGVTQTPRYLIKTRGQQVTLSCSPISGHRSVSWYQQTPGQGLQFLFEYFSETQRNKGNFPGRFSGRQFSNSRSEMNVSTLELGDSALYLCASSLAGGTGPQHFGDGTRLSIL.

This sequence joins TRBV7-3 and TRBJ2-3; no definite D call. The CDR3 covers 15 residues. V lost 5 bases and J lost 0, with 12 bases in between. The V gene's germline CDR1 is SGHTA and CDR2 FQGTGA. In DNA form, the CDR3 reads TGTGCCAGCAGCGCTGTAGGGCATAGCACAGATACGCAGTATTTT. Translated: CASSAVGHSTDTQYF.

This clone has only one observation. CDR3 in DNA: TGCGCCAGCAGCTTGAGGCCCCCGTCTGGGGCCAACGTCCTGACTTTC. It translates to CASSLRPPSGANVLTF. V usage is TRBV5-1 and J usage is TRBJ2-6; D call uncertain. Per the germline V gene, CDR1 is SGHRS and CDR2 is YFSETQ. CDR3 length equals 16 residues. Trimming removed 1 base at V and 1 base at J, with 9 bases between.

V and J are TRBV5-4 and TRBJ1-2, with D uncertain. V dropped 0 bases and J dropped 4 bases, with 10 bases sitting between them. CDR1 is SGHNT and CDR2 is YYREEE in the germline V gene (reference sequence). This CDR3 spans 14 amino acids. The CDR3 region has the DNA TGTGCCAGCAGCTTGGGGCCCATGGGCTATGGCTACACCTTC. Encoded protein: CASSLGPMGYGYTF.

This chain connects TRBV20-1 to TRBJ1-1; maybe TRBD1 (6 bases). From germline, CDR1 is DFQATT and CDR2 SNEGSKA (reference sequence). CDR3 length: 11 residues. Trimming cost V 5 bases and J 5 bases, with 9 bases left between them. The DNA of the CDR3 is TGCAGTGCTGACGGACAGACTGAAGCTTTCTTT. Translation gives CSADGQTEAFF.

The chain links TRBV2 to TRBJ1-2; D might be TRBD1 (5 bases). V lost 6 bases and J 6 bases, leaving 14 bases between the germline ends. CDR1 and CDR2 (germline): SNHLY, FYNNEI. This CDR3 region has 13 residues. CDR3 DNA: TGTGCCAGCAGCGGGACGTTTGGGGATGGCTACACCTTC. Protein: CASSGTFGDGYTF.

This chain uses TRBV19 with TRBJ2-3, with D perhaps TRBD2 (6 bases). V was trimmed by 7 bases and J by 1 base, leaving 15 bases between them. The CDR3 runs 15 residues. Germline CDR1 LNHDA, CDR2 SQIVND (reference sequence). Here the CDR3 DNA reads TGTGCCAGTACCCGGTCCGGGGGACGCACAGATACGCAGTATTTT. Translated: CASTRSGGRTDTQYF.